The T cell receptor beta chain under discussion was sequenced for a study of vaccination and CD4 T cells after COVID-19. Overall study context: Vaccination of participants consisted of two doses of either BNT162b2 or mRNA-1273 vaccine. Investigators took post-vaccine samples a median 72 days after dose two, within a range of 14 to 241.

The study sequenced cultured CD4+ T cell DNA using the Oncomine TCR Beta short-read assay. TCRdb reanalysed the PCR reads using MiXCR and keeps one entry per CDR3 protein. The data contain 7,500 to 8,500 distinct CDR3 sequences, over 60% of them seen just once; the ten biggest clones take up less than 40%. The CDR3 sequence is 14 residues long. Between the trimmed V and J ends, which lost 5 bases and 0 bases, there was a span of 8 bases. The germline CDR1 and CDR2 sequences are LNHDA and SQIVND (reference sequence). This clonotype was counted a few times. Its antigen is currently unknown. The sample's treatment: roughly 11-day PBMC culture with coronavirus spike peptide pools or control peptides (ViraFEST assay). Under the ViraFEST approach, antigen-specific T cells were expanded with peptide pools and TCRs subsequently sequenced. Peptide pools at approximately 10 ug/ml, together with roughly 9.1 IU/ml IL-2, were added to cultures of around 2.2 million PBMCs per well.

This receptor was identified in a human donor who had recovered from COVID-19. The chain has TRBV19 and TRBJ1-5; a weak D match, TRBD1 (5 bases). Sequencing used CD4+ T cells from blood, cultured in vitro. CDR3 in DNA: TGTGCCAGTAGTCCCCAGGGTAGCAATCAGCCCCAGCATTTT. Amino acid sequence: CASSPQGSNQPQHF.